One and the same sample provided the 17 T cell receptor beta chains below, sequenced in a study of T cell responses to AZD1222 COVID-19 vaccine. This table comes from immunoSEQ multiplex PCR, and its TCRdb copy is limited to in-frame clones, with some not included. The table records 50,000 to 65,000 clones, around 89% of them present only once. The sample in question was peripheral blood, obtained 28 days after the second AZD1222 dose. The receptors were sampled from an adult who received the AZD1222 COVID-19 vaccine.

The genes are TRBV13 and TRBJ2-7; no clear D gene. The germline V gene encodes CDR1 PRHDT and CDR2 FYEKMQ (reference sequence). This CDR3 spans 14 amino acids. V shed 0 bases and J shed 3 bases, with 9 bases lying between them. DNA of the CDR3: TGTGCCAGCAGCTTAGGACAGCACGTCTACGAGCAGTACTTC. Protein sequence: CASSLGQHVYEQYF.

V gene TRBV7-9 combines with J gene TRBJ1-5; 7 positions match TRBD1. With 7 bases clipped from V and 5 bases from J, the junction kept 8 bases outside the gene matches. CDR1 and CDR2 (germline): SEHNR, FQNEAQ (reference sequence). The CDR3 is made up of 14 amino acids. The CDR3 sequence: CASTRRQGDQPQHF. The CDR3 nucleotides are TGTGCCAGCACCAGGCGACAGGGCGATCAGCCCCAGCATTTT.

The CDR3: CASSFDRRTEAFF. The DNA for the CDR3 is TGTGCCAGCAGTTTCGACAGGAGGACTGAAGCTTTCTTT. The chain combines TRBV5-8 with TRBJ1-1; possible D gene TRBD1, 6 bases. V shed 5 bases and J shed 5 bases, with 13 bases lying between them. The germline CDR1 and CDR2 sequences are SGHTS and YDEGEE. The CDR3 length is 13 residues.

The chain is built from TRBV4-1 and TRBJ1-1, with TRBD1 matching over 10 bases. The CDR3 extends over 16 amino acids. Per germline, CDR1 MGHRA and CDR2 YSYEKL. The V gene end was trimmed by 1 base and the J gene end by 1 base; junction bases not matched to a gene: 3. The CDR3 here is CASSQGTGGANTEAFF. The CDR3 region has the DNA TGCGCCAGCAGCCAAGGGACAGGGGGGGCGAACACTGAAGCTTTCTTT.

J is TRBJ2-7 and V is TRBV5-1, with 7 bases matching TRBD2. Trimming took 5 bases from V and 4 from J; bases not matched to a gene: 6. In germline, CDR1 is SGHRS, CDR2 YFSETQ. The CDR3 spans 13 residues. This chain's CDR3 is CASRGGRTYEQYF. The CDR3 nucleotides read TGCGCCAGCAGAGGCGGGAGAACGTACGAGCAGTACTTC.

This chain connects TRBV5-1 to TRBJ1-2; possibly TRBD1 for D (6 bases). The CDR3 covers 14 residues. V was cut by 0 bases and J by 5 bases, with 11 bases left in between. Germline V gene sequence: CDR1 SGHRS, CDR2 YFSETQ. DNA for the CDR3: TGCGCCAGCAGCTTGGAAGCAGGGGCGTATGGCTACACCTTC. This codes for CASSLEAGAYGYTF. The full variable domain, with the rest looked up from reference TRBV5-1 and TRBJ1-2, is KAGVTQTPRYLIKTRGQQVTLSCSPISGHRSVSWYQQTPGQGLQFLFEYFSETQRNKGNFPGRFSGRQFSNSRSEMNVSTLELGDSALYLCASSLEAGAYGYTFGSGTRLTVV.

The V and J genes are TRBV5-4 and TRBJ2-7; 10 nucleotides align to TRBD2. Germline CDR1 is SGHNT and CDR2 is YYREEE (reference sequence). The CDR3 length is 14 residues. The J segment lost 5 bases and the V segment lost 0 bases, leaving 2 bases of the junction unmatched. CDR3 loop: CASSLDLAGDEQYF. DNA for the CDR3: TGTGCCAGCAGCTTGGATCTAGCGGGAGACGAGCAGTACTTC.

The gene calls are TRBV28 and TRBJ2-3; tentatively, D is TRBD1 (6 bases). The germline V and J ends were trimmed by 7 bases and 5 bases, with 19 bases remaining between them. CDR1 is MDHEN and CDR2 is SYDVKM in the germline V gene. This CDR3 has 15 residues. DNA for the CDR3: TGTGCCAGCAAGGCAGGGGTTAATTTTGGAGATACGCAGTATTTT. This translates into CASKAGVNFGDTQYF.

CDR3 in amino acids: CASRRMGGEGELFF. DNA for the CDR3: TGTGCCAGCAGGAGGATGGGGGGCGAAGGGGAGCTGTTTTTT. J is TRBJ2-2 and V is TRBV11-1, with D perhaps assigned TRBD1 or TRBD2 (6 bases each). Trimming removed 6 bases from V and 8 bases from J, with 16 bases in between. This CDR3 has 14 amino acids. Germline CDR1 SGHAT, CDR2 FQDESV (reference sequence).

In its sample, this clone was seen once. This chain links TRBV6-5 with TRBJ1-1, with D hard to call. Germline-derived CDR1 and CDR2 are MNHEY and SVGAGI. The length of the CDR3 is 14 residues. Trimming cost V 7 bases and J 0 bases, with 12 bases left between them. The CDR3: CASTQIGVNTEAFF. The CDR3 nucleotides are TGTGCCAGCACCCAGATTGGGGTGAACACTGAAGCTTTCTTT.

This chain joins TRBV29-1 and TRBJ1-1; no firm D call. This CDR3 spans 12 amino acids. Trimming removed 6 bases from V and 2 bases from J, with 10 bases in between. In germline, CDR1 is SQVTM, CDR2 ANQGSEA. The CDR3 nucleotides read TGCAGCGTCGCTCGTCAAAACACTGAAGCTTTCTTT. As protein: CSVARQNTEAFF.

The V gene is TRBV11-3, the J gene TRBJ2-3, with TRBD2 matching 10 bases. V shed 1 base, J shed 1 base, and the junction held 2 bases outside the gene matches. The CDR3 consists of 16 residues. Germline V CDR1 and CDR2: SGHNT, YENEEA. The CDR3 spells CASSLAGTSGTDTQYF. CDR3 sequence (DNA): TGTGCCAGCAGCTTAGCCGGGACTAGCGGCACAGATACGCAGTATTTT.

The gene calls are TRBV6-2 or TRBV6-3 and TRBJ1-2, with a weak D call TRBD1 (6 bases). The CDR3 runs 15 residues. Trimming took 5 bases from V and 4 from J, leaving 17 bases between them. Germline V lookup: CDR1 MNHEY, CDR2 SVGEGT. The CDR3 loop is CASSLRTAGGYGYTF. As DNA, the CDR3 is TGTGCCAGCAGTCTAAGGACAGCCGGCGGCTATGGCTACACCTTC.

The V and J genes are TRBV4-1 and TRBJ2-1, with TRBD2 matching 9 bases. Looked up from germline, CDR1 is MGHRA and CDR2 is YSYEKL. The J segment lost 0 bases and the V segment lost 4 bases, leaving 16 bases of the junction unmatched. The CDR3 spans 20 residues. In nucleotides, the CDR3 is TGCGCCAGCAGCCCCCCGATTAGCGGGAGAACTAATAGCTCCTACAATGAGCAGTTCTTC. Translating it yields CASSPPISGRTNSSYNEQFF.

This chain uses TRBV2 with TRBJ2-5; a weak D match, TRBD1 (5 bases). Germline V gene lookup returns CDR1 SNHLY and CDR2 FYNNEI. The CDR3 is 13 residues long. V lost 4 bases to trimming and J lost 4 bases, with 10 bases between them. The CDR3 DNA reads as TGTGCCAGCAGTGTACGCAGGGTAGAGACCCAGTACTTC. It yields the protein CASSVRRVETQYF.

This chain uses TRBV5-8 with TRBJ1-5, with no clear D. V lost 3 bases to trimming and J lost 2 bases, with 9 bases between them. From germline, CDR1 is SGHTS and CDR2 YDEGEE. This CDR3 comprises 14 residues. The CDR3, as DNA: TGTGCCAGCAGCTCACCGTGGGGCAATCAGCCCCAGCATTTT. Amino acid sequence: CASSSPWGNQPQHF.

This chain uses TRBV12-3 or TRBV12-4 with TRBJ2-7; tentative D call: TRBD2 (5 bases). The CDR3 consists of 12 residues. Trimming took off 5 bases at V and 1 base at J, with 6 bases between the two ends. CDR3 DNA: TGTGCCAGCAGTCCGGGGTCCTACGAGCAGTACTTC. It specifies CASSPGSYEQYF.